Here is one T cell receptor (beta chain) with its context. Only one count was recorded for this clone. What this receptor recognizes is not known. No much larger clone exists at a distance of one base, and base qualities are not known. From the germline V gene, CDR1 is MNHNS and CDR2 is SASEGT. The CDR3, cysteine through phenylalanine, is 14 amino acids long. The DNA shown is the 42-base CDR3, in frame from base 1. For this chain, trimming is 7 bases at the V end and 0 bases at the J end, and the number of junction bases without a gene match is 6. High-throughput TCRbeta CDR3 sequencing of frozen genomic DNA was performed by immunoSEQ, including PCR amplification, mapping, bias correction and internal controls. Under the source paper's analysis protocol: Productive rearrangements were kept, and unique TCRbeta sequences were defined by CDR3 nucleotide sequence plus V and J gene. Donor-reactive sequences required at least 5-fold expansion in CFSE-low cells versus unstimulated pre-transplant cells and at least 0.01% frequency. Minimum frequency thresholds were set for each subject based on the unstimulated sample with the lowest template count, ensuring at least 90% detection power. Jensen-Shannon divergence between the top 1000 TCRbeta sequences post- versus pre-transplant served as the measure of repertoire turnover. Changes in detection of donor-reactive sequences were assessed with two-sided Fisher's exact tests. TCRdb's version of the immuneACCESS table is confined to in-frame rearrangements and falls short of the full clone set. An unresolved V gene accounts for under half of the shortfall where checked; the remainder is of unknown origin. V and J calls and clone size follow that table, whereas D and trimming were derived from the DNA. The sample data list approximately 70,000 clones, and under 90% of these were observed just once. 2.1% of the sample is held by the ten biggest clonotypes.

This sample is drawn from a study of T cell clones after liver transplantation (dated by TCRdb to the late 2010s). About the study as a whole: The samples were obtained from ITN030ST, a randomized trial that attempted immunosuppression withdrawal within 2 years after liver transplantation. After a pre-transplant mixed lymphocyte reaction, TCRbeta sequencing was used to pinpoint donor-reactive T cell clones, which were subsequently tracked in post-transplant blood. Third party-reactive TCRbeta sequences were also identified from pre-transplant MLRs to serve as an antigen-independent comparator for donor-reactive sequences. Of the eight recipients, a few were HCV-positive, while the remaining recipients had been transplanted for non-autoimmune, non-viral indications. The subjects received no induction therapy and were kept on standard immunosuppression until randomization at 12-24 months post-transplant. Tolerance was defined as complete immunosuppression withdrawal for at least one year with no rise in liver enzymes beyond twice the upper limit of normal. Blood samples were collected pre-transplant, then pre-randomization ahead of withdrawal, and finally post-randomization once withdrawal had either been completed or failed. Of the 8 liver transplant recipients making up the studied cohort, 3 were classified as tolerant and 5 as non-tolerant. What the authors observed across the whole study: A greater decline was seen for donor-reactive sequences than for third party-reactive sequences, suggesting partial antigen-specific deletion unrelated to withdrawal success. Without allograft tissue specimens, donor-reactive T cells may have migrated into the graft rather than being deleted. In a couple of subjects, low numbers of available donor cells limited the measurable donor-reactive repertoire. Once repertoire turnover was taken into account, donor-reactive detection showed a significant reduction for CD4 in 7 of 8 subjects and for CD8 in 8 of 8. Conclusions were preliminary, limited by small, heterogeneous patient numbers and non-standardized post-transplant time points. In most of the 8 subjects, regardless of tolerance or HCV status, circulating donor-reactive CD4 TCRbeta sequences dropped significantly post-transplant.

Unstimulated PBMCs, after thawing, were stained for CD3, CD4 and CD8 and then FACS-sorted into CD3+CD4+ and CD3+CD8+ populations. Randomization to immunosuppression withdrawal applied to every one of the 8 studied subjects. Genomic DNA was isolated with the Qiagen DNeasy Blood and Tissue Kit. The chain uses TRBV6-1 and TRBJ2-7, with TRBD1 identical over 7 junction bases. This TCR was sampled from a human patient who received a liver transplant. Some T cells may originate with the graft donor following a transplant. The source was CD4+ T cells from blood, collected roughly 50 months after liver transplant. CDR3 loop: CASTQPGGSYEQYF. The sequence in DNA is TGTGCCAGCACCCAGCCAGGGGGCTCCTACGAGCAGTACTTC.